A selection of T cell receptor beta chains follows, all from one sample in a study of blood T cells in healthy people across ages. TCRdb processed the 5' RACE reads anew with MiXCR; each CDR3 protein has one entry. The sample records some 930,000 distinct CDR3 sequences, around 29% being singletons. These data were likewise used in another study, on T cells of mothers and their children.

Source material: blood. The origin of the receptors is a woman in her thirties or forties in good health. The CDR3 runs from the conserved cysteine through the conserved F or W. A D gene is named only where the DNA matches it firmly. Rows may omit the clone size; those that give it use once, few, many or a size class.

clone size,J gene,V gene,D gene,CDR3 protein,CDR3 DNA
few,TRBJ1-2,TRBV6-6,NA,CASSYEPVYGYTF,TGTGCCAGCAGTTACGAGCCAGTCTATGGCTACACCTTC
few,TRBJ1-1,TRBV7-9,NA,CASSLQGPASPEAFF,TGTGCCAGCAGCTTACAAGGTCCGGCCTCCCCTGAAGCTTTCTTT
NA,TRBJ2-1,TRBV4-3,TRBD2,CASSQDSRASTGTTKQFF,TGCGCCAGCAGCCAAGATTCGAGGGCTTCGACCGGGACTACCAAGCAGTTCTTC
NA,TRBJ2-4,TRBV4-3,NA,CASSQGPTYSDKNIQYF,TGCGCCAGCAGCCAAGGACCGACCTACTCTGACAAAAACATTCAGTACTTC
many,TRBJ2-7,TRBV5-1,NA,CASMLTGGSAYEQYF,TGCGCCAGCATGTTAACAGGAGGGTCTGCCTACGAGCAGTACTTC
many,TRBJ2-3,TRBV18,NA,CASSPPSTDTQYF,TGTGCCAGCTCACCACCTAGCACAGATACGCAGTATTTT
NA,TRBJ2-1,TRBV2,TRBD1,CASSLQGESSYNEQFF,TGTGCCAGCAGTTTACAGGGGGAGAGCTCCTACAATGAGCAGTTCTTC
few,TRBJ2-4,TRBV5-1,NA,CASSLGTAKNIQYF,TGCGCCAGCAGCTTGGGGACAGCCAAAAACATTCAGTACTTC
NA,TRBJ2-5,TRBV10-3,TRBD2,CAISKGLAGGRGETQYF,TGTGCCATCAGCAAAGGACTAGCGGGGGGCCGGGGGGAGACCCAGTACTTC
many,TRBJ2-3,TRBV27,TRBD1,CASSIGTGLSTDTQYF,TGTGCCAGCAGTATCGGGACAGGGCTTAGCACAGATACGCAGTATTTT
many,TRBJ1-2,TRBV7-2,NA,CASSLDRVSYGYTF,TGTGCCAGCAGCTTAGATCGGGTTTCCTATGGCTACACCTTC
NA,TRBJ2-7,TRBV5-5,NA,CASSWGRTGEQYF,TGTGCCAGCAGCTGGGGTCGTACGGGTGAGCAGTACTTC
many,TRBJ2-7,TRBV7-2,NA,CASSLDHRDTSSYEQYF,TGTGCCAGCAGCTTAGACCACCGGGACACGAGCTCCTACGAGCAGTACTTC
NA,TRBJ2-7,TRBV6-2/TRBV6-3,TRBD1,CASTSPRQGAYEQYF,TGTGCCAGCACCTCGCCCAGACAGGGGGCCTACGAGCAGTACTTC
NA,TRBJ2-7,TRBV29-1,NA,CSVDSRSGTYEQYF,TGCAGCGTTGATAGTAGGTCCGGGACCTACGAGCAGTACTTC
NA,TRBJ1-2,TRBV28,TRBD1,CASSSAQGGVYGYTF,TGTGCCAGCAGTTCCGCACAGGGGGGAGTCTATGGCTACACCTTC
few,TRBJ1-1,TRBV9,NA,CASSVDGTAGTEAFF,TGTGCCAGCAGCGTAGACGGGACTGCGGGGACTGAAGCTTTCTTT
many,TRBJ2-5,TRBV20-1,NA,CSAGGRGQETQYF,TGCAGTGCTGGGGGCAGGGGCCAAGAGACCCAGTACTTC
NA,TRBJ2-7,TRBV11-2,TRBD1,CASSLIWDSSYEQYF,TGTGCCAGCAGCTTAATCTGGGACAGTTCCTACGAGCAGTACTTC
few,TRBJ2-5,TRBV27,TRBD1,CASRMGQGRGEQYF,TGTGCCAGCAGGATGGGACAGGGACGCGGTGAGCAGTACTTC
many,TRBJ1-2,TRBV5-6,NA,CASSLPPGQPQTNYGYTF,TGTGCCAGCAGCTTGCCTCCCGGACAGCCACAAACTAACTATGGCTACACCTTC
once,TRBJ2-7,TRBV7-9,NA,CASSPGHPPGEQYF,TGTGCCAGCAGTCCGGGACATCCCCCTGGCGAGCAGTACTTC
NA,TRBJ1-1,TRBV9,NA,CASSVVDSSAEAFF,TGTGCCAGCAGCGTAGTTGATTCCTCTGCAGAAGCTTTCTTT
many,TRBJ2-1,TRBV7-2,NA,CASSFDIGTGVNEQFF,TGTGCCAGCAGCTTCGACATTGGAACGGGGGTCAATGAGCAGTTCTTC
NA,TRBJ1-3,TRBV10-3,TRBD1,CAISSQGQGAYGNTIYF,TGTGCCATCAGTTCGCAAGGACAGGGGGCATATGGAAACACCATATATTTT
many,TRBJ1-2,TRBV20-1,NA,CSAGLRGAYGYTF,TGCAGTGCGGGACTCAGGGGCGCCTATGGCTACACCTTC
NA,TRBJ1-6,TRBV27,TRBD1,CASSLEQGSPLHF,TGTGCCAGCAGTTTAGAACAGGGGTCACCCCTCCACTTT